The T cell receptor (beta chain) described here comes from a study of T-cell memory formation after mild COVID-19 (dated by TCRdb to the early 2020s). Context from the whole study: Most TCR sequence clusters were specific to one of the two donors. T-cell clones expanding and contracting after mild COVID-19 in a couple of donors were tracked by longitudinal TCRalpha and TCRbeta repertoire sequencing. The cohort was made up of two young adult volunteers, one female and one male, who were previously healthy. The paper's findings and limits, for the study overall: The study covered only a couple of mild cases, and larger cohorts including severe cases with pre-infection samples were considered necessary. The second-wave clones that peaked on day 37 were not confirmed to be SARS-CoV-2 specific. Some responding clones were detected in pre-infection memory, which suggested that pre-existing cross-reactive memory T cells had joined the SARS-CoV-2 response. Contracting CD4+ clones turned up mainly in the CM and EM memory subsets, whereas EMRA was where CD8+ clones were enriched. From day 15 to 85, contracting clones showed balanced CD4/CD8 phenotypes, whereas a second wave of clones that expanded from day 15 to 37 leaned towards CD4+.

This clonotype has more than one count but fewer than ten. Its antigen specificity is not known. Per-base qualities were not stored, and no clone one base away is much larger. Sequencing relied on an Illumina NovaSeq 6000. TCRalpha and TCRbeta cDNA libraries were built by 5'RACE with constant-segment primers, adding sample barcodes and unique molecular identifiers. RNA was extracted from every sample with Trizol reagent. Amplification of the libraries took two PCR steps, and the second step added a second sample barcode plus Illumina TruSeq adapters. Sequencing of libraries was performed on an Illumina NovaSeq with 2 x 150 bp paired-end reads. In the authors' own workflow: With migec v1.2.7, reads were demultiplexed and then collapsed into UMI-guided consensus sequences. Using mixcr v2.1.11, UMI consensuses were aligned to TRA and TRB V and J templates and then assembled into clonotypes. Clonotypes were classified as expanded or contracted when called significant by both edgeR and NoisET, with noise models trained on biological replicates. edgeR calls used a false discovery rate-adjusted p below 0.01 and a log2 fold-change threshold of 1. As an exploratory analysis of dynamics, max-normalized trajectories of the 1000 most abundant clonotypes were examined by PCA with hierarchical clustering. Separately sequenced CD4+ and CD8+ repertoires were used to assign a CD4 or CD8 phenotype to each responding clone. Through fastp at Q25 and MiXCR, TCRdb rebuilt clones from the public reads, retaining in-frame beta chains. Identical CDR3 proteins give one entry, which carries the most common genes and DNA. TCRdb assigned the V and J calls; the authors' analysis was not used. Recorded for this sample are under 300,000 distinct CDR3 sequences; 8% to 10% of them occurred a single time. 20% to 25% of the sample goes to the ten largest clones.

The junction carries 18 bases between V and J, which are trimmed by 2 bases and 10 bases respectively. Reading from cysteine to phenylalanine, the CDR3 counts 15 amino acids. The kept DNA is CDR3 alone, 45 bases in frame from the first base. From a lookup of the germline V gene, CDR1 and CDR2 are LGHNA and YSLEER. PBMCs were isolated by Ficoll-Paque density gradient centrifugation. Material: PBMCs or a T cell subset sorted from them (not recorded which). Here the chain combines TRBV4-3 and TRBJ2-1; the D gene is possibly TRBD1 or TRBD2, each agreeing over 6 bases. The source is a man in his late teens or twenties who had mild COVID-19 (a few samples of this study predate the infection). The sample titles of this study are shuffled in the database, so cell type and time point are left out; the donor was told from shared clones. The CDR3 region has the sequence CASSQIGTRGMEQFF. The sequence in DNA is TGCGCCAGCAGCCAAATAGGGACACGGGGGATGGAGCAGTTCTTC.